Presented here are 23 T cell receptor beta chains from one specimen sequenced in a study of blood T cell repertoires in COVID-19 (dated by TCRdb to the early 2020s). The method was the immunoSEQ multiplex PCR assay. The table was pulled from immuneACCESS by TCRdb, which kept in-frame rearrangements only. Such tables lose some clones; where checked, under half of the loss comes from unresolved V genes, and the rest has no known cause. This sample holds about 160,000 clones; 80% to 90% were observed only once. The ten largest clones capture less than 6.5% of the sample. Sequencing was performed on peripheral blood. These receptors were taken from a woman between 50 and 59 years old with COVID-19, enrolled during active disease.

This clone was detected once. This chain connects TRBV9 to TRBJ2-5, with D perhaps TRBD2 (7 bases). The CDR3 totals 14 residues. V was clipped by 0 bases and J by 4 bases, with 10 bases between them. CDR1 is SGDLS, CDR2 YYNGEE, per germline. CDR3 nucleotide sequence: TGTGCCAGCAGCGTAGGGCGGGGGCCAGAGACCCAGTACTTC. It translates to CASSVGRGPETQYF.

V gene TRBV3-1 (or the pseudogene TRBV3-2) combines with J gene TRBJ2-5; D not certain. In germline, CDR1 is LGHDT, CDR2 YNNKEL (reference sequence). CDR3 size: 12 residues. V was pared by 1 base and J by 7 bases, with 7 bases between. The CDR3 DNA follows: TGTGCCAGCAGCCAAGCGTCTAGGACCCAGTACTTC. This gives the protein CASSQASRTQYF.

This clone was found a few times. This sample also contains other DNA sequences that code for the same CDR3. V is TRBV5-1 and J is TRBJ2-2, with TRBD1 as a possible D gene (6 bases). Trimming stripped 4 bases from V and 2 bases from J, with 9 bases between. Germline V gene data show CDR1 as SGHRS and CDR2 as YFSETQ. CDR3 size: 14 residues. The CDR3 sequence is CASSGTSNTGELFF. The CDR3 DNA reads TGCGCCAGCAGCGGGACAAGTAACACCGGGGAGCTGTTTTTT. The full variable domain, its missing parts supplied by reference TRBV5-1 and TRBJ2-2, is KAGVTQTPRYLIKTRGQQVTLSCSPISGHRSVSWYQQTPGQGLQFLFEYFSETQRNKGNFPGRFSGRQFSNSRSEMNVSTLELGDSALYLCASSGTSNTGELFFGEGSRLTVL.

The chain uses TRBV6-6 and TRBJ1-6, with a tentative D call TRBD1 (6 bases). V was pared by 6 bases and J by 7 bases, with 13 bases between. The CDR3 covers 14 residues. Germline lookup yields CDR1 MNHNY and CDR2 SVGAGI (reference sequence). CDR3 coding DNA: TGTGCCAGCAGCGACAACAGGGAGAATTCACCCCTCCACTTT. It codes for CASSDNRENSPLHF.

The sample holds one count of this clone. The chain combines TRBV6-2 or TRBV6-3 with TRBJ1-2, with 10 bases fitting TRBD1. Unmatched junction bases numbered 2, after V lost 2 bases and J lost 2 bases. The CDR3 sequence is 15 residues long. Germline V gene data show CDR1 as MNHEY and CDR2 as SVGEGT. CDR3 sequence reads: CASSYPGQGNYGYTF. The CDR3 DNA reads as TGTGCCAGCAGTTACCCGGGACAGGGGAACTATGGCTACACCTTC.

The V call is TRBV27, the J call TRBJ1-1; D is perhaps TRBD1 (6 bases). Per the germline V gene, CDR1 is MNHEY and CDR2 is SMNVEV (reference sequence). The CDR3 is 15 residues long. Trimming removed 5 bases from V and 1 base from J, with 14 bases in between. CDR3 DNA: TGTGCCAGCAGTGAGGGGGGAGGGGGGAACACTGAAGCTTTCTTT. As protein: CASSEGGGGNTEAFF.

The CDR3 protein is CASSERRQGGYEQYF. The CDR3 bases are TGTGCCAGCAGTGAAAGGCGGCAGGGAGGATACGAGCAGTACTTC. The chain joins TRBV6-1 to TRBJ2-7; perhaps TRBD2 as D (6 bases). CDR1 is MNHNS and CDR2 is SASEGT in the germline V gene. The CDR3 runs 15 residues. V dropped 2 bases and J dropped 4 bases, with 15 bases sitting between them.

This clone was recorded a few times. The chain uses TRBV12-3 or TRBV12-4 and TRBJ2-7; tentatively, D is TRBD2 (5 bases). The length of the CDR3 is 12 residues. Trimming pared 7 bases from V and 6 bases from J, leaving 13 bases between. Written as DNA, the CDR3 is TGTGCCAGCACCCCCGACGGGGTCGAGCAGTACTTC. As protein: CASTPDGVEQYF.

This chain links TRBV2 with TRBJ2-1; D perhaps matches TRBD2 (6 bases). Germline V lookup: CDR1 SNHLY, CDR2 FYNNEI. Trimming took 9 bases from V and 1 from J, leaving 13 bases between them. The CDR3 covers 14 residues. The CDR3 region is CARFDGGSYNEQFF. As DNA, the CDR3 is TGTGCCAGATTCGACGGGGGATCCTACAATGAGCAGTTCTTC. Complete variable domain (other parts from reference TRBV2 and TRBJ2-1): EPEVTQTPSHQVTQMGQEVILRCVPISNHLYFYWYRQILGQKVEFLVSFYNNEISEKSEIFDDQFSVERPDGSNFTLKIRSTKLEDSAMYFCARFDGGSYNEQFFGPGTRLTVL.

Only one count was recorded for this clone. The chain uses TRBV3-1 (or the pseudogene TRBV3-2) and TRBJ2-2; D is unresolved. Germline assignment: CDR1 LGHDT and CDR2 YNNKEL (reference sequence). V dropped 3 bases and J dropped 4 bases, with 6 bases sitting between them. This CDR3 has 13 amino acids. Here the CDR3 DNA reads TGTGCCAGCAGCCATCATAGCACCGGGGAGCTGTTTTTT. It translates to CASSHHSTGELFF.

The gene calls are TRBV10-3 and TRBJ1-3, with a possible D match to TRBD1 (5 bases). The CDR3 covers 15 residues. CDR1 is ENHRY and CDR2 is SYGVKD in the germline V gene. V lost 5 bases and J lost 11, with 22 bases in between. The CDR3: CAISSDSAGSGPIYF. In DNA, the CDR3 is TGTGCCATCAGTTCCGACAGTGCGGGAAGTGGGCCCATATATTTT.

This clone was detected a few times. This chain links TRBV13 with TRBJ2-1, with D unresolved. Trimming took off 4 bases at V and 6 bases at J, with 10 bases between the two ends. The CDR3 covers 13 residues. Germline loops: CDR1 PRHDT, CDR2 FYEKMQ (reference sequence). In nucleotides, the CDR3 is TGTGCCAGCAGCTCGGCGAGGATCAATGAGCAGTTCTTC. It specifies CASSSARINEQFF.

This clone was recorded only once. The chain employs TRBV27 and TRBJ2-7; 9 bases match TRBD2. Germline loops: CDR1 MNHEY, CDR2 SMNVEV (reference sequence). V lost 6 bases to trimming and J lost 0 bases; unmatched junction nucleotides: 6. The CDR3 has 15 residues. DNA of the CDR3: TGTGCCAGCAGACTGGCGGGGGGGAGCTCCTACGAGCAGTACTTC. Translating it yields CASRLAGGSSYEQYF.

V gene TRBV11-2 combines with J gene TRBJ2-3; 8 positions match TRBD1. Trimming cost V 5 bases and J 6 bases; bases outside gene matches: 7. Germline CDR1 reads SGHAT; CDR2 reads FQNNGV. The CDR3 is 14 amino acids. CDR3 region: CASSKRAGGDTQYF. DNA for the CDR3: TGTGCCAGCAGCAAGCGAGCAGGGGGCGATACGCAGTATTTT.

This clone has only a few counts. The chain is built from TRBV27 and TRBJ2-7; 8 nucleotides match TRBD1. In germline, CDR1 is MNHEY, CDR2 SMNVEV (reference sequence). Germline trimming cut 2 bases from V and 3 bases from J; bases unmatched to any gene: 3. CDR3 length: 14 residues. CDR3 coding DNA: TGTGCCAGCAGTTTAAGCAGGGGGCTCTACGAGCAGTACTTC. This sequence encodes CASSLSRGLYEQYF.

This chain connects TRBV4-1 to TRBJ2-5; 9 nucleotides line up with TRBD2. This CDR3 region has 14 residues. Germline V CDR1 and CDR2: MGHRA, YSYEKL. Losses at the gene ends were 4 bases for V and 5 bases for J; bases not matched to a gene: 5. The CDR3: CASSPGTSRETQYF. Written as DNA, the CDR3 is TGCGCCAGCAGCCCCGGGACTAGCAGGGAGACCCAGTACTTC.

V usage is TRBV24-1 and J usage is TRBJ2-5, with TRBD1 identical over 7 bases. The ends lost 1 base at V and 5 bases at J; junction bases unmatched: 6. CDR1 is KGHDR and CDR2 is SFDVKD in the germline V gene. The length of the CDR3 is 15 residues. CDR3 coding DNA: TGTGCCACCAGTGATTTCAAGGGGGCCCGGGAGACCCAGTACTTC. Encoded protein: CATSDFKGARETQYF.

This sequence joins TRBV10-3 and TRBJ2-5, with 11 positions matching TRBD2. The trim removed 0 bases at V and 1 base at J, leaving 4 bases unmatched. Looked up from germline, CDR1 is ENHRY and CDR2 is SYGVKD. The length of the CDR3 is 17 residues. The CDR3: CAISESSSGGVQETQYF. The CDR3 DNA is TGTGCCATCAGTGAGTCGAGTAGCGGGGGGGTCCAAGAGACCCAGTACTTC.

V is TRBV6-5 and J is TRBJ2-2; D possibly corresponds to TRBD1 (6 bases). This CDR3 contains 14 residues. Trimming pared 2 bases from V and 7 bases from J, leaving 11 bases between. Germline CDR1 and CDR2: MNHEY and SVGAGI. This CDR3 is CASSYEGVDGELFF. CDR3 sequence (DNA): TGTGCCAGCAGTTACGAGGGGGTCGACGGGGAGCTGTTTTTT.

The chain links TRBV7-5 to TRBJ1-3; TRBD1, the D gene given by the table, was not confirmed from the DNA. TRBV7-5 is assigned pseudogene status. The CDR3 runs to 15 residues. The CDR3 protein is CARSPTTYPGNTIYF. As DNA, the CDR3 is TGTGCCAGAAGCCCCACGACATATCCGGGAAACACCATATATTTT.

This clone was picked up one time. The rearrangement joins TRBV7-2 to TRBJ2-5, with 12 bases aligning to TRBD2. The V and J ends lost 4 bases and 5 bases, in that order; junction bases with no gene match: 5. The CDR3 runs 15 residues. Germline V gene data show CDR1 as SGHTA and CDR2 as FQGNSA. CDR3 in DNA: TGTGCCAGCAGCTCCCTAGCGGGGGGGCTCGAGACCCAGTACTTC. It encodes CASSSLAGGLETQYF.

The CDR3 spells CATSPPGVSNQPQHF. In nucleotides, the CDR3 is TGTGCCACCAGTCCTCCAGGGGTCAGCAATCAGCCCCAGCATTTT. The V gene is TRBV24-1, the J gene TRBJ1-5; possibly TRBD1 for D (6 bases). The V gene lost 6 bases and the J gene lost 1 base, with 12 bases spanning the gap. The CDR3 consists of 15 residues. Germline V gene sequence: CDR1 KGHDR, CDR2 SFDVKD.

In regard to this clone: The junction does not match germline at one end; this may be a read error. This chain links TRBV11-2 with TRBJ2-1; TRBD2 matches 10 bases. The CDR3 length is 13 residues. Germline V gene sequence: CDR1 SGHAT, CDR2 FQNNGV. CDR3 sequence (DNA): TGTGCCAGCAGGTTAGCGGGGGGAAATGAGCAGTTCTTC. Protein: CASRLAGGNEQFF. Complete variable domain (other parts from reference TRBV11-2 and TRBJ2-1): EAGVAQSPRYKIIEKRQSVAFWCNPISGHATLYWYQQILGQGPKLLIQFQNNGVVDDSQLPKDRFSAERLKGVDSTLKIQPAKLEDSAVYLCASRLAGGNEQFFGPGTRLTVL.